This T cell receptor beta chain was observed in a study of identifying expanded T cells in peripheral blood. Study-level points and caveats: Across healthy donors, higher total template counts meant significantly greater approximately two-week count variance. Differentially abundant clones: 1 to 1.5 between replicates, 16.4 at roughly 2 weeks, 18 to 20 at four.

Regarding this clone: Antigen unknown.

The CDR3 has 14 residues. Germline V gives CDR1 SNHLY, CDR2 FYNNEI. Trimming removed 6 bases from V and 2 bases from J; junction bases left unmatched: 5. During the collection period, no donor immune events like infections were recorded. Repertoires were generated with immunoSEQ multiplex PCR, while TCRdb's copy carries only in-frame clones and drops some. The data contain about 110,000 clones, 88% of them singletons. This clonotype was obtained from a person between 18 and 70 years old in good health. V and J are TRBV2 and TRBJ2-3; the match to TRBD2 covers 7 bases. Sequencing used blood. For the CDR3, the DNA is TGTGCCAGCAGGGTAGCGGGCTACACAGATACGCAGTATTTT. This encodes CASRVAGYTDTQYF. The full variable domain, with the rest looked up from reference TRBV2 and TRBJ2-3, is EPEVTQTPSHQVTQMGQEVILRCVPISNHLYFYWYRQILGQKVEFLVSFYNNEISEKSEIFDDQFSVERPDGSNFTLKIRSTKLEDSAMYFCASRVAGYTDTQYFGPGTRLTVL.